The 27 T cell receptor beta chains presented below share a single source sample, sequenced in a study of T cells in localized non-small cell lung cancer. The data were produced by immunoSEQ multiplex PCR, yet TCRdb's version contains in-frame clones alone and is incomplete. The sample carries several thousand clones, about 90% recorded once. The specimen comprised peripheral blood mononuclear cells, sampled before any cancer treatment. These receptors were taken from a male donor older than 55 with stage II lung adenocarcinoma.

This sequence joins TRBV7-8 and TRBJ2-3; no reliable D call. Trimming left V 5 bases short and J 6 bases short, with 9 bases between. This CDR3 has 12 residues. Per germline, CDR1 SGHVS and CDR2 FQNEAQ. The CDR3 coding sequence is TGTGCCAGCAGCCTAGGAAGGGATACGCAGTATTTT. As protein: CASSLGRDTQYF.

This chain links TRBV19 with TRBJ2-5, with D perhaps assigned TRBD1 or TRBD2 (6 bases each). The CDR3 is 16 residues long. Trimming pared 1 base from V and 1 base from J, leaving 13 bases between. CDR1 is LNHDA, CDR2 SQIVND, per germline (reference sequence). CDR3 sequence reads: CASSIGLRGGQETQYF. The CDR3, as DNA: TGTGCCAGTAGTATAGGACTCAGGGGAGGCCAAGAGACCCAGTACTTC. Full variable domain (remainder filled in from reference TRBV19 and TRBJ2-5): DGGITQSPKYLFRKEGQNVTLSCEQNLNHDAMYWYRQDPGQGLRLIYYSQIVNDFQKGDIAEGYSVSREKKESFPLTVTSAQKNPTAFYLCASSIGLRGGQETQYFGPGTRLLVL.

The chain employs TRBV4-1 and TRBJ1-4; 8 bases fit TRBD1. Germline-derived CDR1 and CDR2 are MGHRA and YSYEKL. After removal of 0 bases from V and 8 bases from J, the junction contained 5 bases not matched to a gene. The CDR3 runs to 15 residues. CDR3 DNA sequence: TGCGCCAGCAGCCAAGAACAGGGGGGACGGGAAAAACTGTTTTTT. It translates to CASSQEQGGREKLFF.

This chain links TRBV7-9 with TRBJ1-2; D is uncertain. The germline gives CDR1 SEHNR, CDR2 FQNEAQ (reference sequence). The germline V and J ends were trimmed by 10 bases and 10 bases, with 25 bases remaining between them. The CDR3 consists of 14 residues. CDR3 nucleotides: TGTGCCACCCGACGGCGGGAGCTAATCCCGGTCTACACCTTC. Protein product: CATRRRELIPVYTF.

The gene calls are TRBV7-9 and TRBJ2-2; 8 nucleotides align to TRBD1. This CDR3 is 17 amino acids long. The J segment lost 1 base and the V segment lost 6 bases, leaving 10 bases of the junction unmatched. The germline V gene encodes CDR1 SEHNR and CDR2 FQNEAQ (reference sequence). CDR3 loop: CASRPGTGRVNTGELFF. In DNA form, the CDR3 reads TGTGCCAGCAGACCGGGGACAGGCCGCGTGAACACCGGGGAGCTGTTTTTT.

The genes are TRBV11-2 and TRBJ2-7; possible D gene TRBD1, 6 bases. V shed 0 bases and J shed 2 bases, with 14 bases lying between them. This CDR3 spans 16 amino acids. CDR1 and CDR2 (germline): SGHAT, FQNNGV. In DNA form, the CDR3 reads TGTGCCAGCAGCTTAGAGGGACACCCAAAGGCCTACGAGCAGTACTTC. This gives the protein CASSLEGHPKAYEQYF.

The table lists this clone with a count of one. This rearrangement joins TRBV29-1 to TRBJ2-7; no reliable D call. The length of the CDR3 is 11 residues. V dropped 1 base and J dropped 7 bases, with 8 bases sitting between them. Germline values: CDR1 SQVTM, CDR2 ANQGSEA. Here the CDR3 reads CSVEGAQEQYF. CDR3 bases: TGCAGCGTTGAAGGGGCCCAAGAGCAGTACTTC.

This clone has a single count. The chain combines TRBV6-4 with TRBJ1-2; TRBD1 might be the D (5 bases). This CDR3 has 16 amino acids. Germline lookup yields CDR1 MRHNA and CDR2 SNTAGT. Trimming took off 3 bases at V and 10 bases at J, with 24 bases between the two ends. The CDR3: CASSEGVFAGSGDYTF. The CDR3 region has the DNA TGTGCCAGCAGTGAAGGGGTTTTTGCGGGGTCGGGTGACTACACCTTC.

This chain uses TRBV6-6 with TRBJ1-1; a possible D gene is TRBD1 (5 bases). The CDR3 has 15 amino acids. Germline CDR1 is MNHNY and CDR2 is SVGAGI (reference sequence). Between the trimmed V and J ends, which lost 3 bases and 6 bases, there was a span of 17 bases. In DNA, the CDR3 is TGTGCCAGCAGTTATGTGGCCTCGGGGGATCCTGAAGCTTTCTTT. Its protein product is CASSYVASGDPEAFF.

Notes on this clone: The DNA is left out, because the CDR3 cannot be placed on it with certainty; the CDR3 is given as TCRdb lists it. This chain's CDR3 is CASSTSTGKENTIYF. This chain connects TRBV7-2 to TRBJ1-3; TRBD1 is the table's D call, not checked against the DNA. The CDR3 length equals 15 residues, ends included. Germline CDR1 reads SGHTA; CDR2 reads FQGNSA.

The V and J genes are TRBV9 and TRBJ2-2, with D possibly matching TRBD2 (5 bases). Germline V CDR1 and CDR2: SGDLS, YYNGEE. The CDR3 loop spans 15 amino acids. V was clipped by 2 bases and J by 7 bases, with 15 bases between them. CDR3 sequence: CASSVDPGRNGELFF. DNA for the CDR3: TGTGCCAGCAGCGTCGACCCGGGAAGGAACGGGGAGCTGTTTTTT. Supplemented by reference TRBV9 and TRBJ2-2, the full variable domain reads DSGVTQTPKHLITATGQRVTLRCSPRSGDLSVYWYQQSLDQGLQFLIQYYNGEERAKGNILERFSAQQFPDLHSELNLSSLELGDSALYFCASSVDPGRNGELFFGEGSRLTVL.

In DNA, the CDR3 is TGCGCCAGCAGCTTCCTTGGGGGGACCTCCTACGAGCAGTACTTC. It specifies CASSFLGGTSYEQYF. The chain is built from TRBV5-1 and TRBJ2-5, with D possibly TRBD2 on 6 matching bases. The DNA matches TRBJ2-7 better at its end, which makes the J call doubtful. Germline CDR1 reads SGHRS; CDR2 reads YFSETQ. The CDR3 loop spans 15 amino acids.

J is TRBJ1-6 and V is TRBV5-6; 12 positions agree with TRBD1. CDR3 length equals 17 residues. Germline-derived CDR1 and CDR2 are SGHDT and YYEEEE. V lost 4 bases and J lost 10; bases outside the gene matches: 12. The CDR3 DNA sequence: TGTGCCAGCAGCCCCTTGGGGACAGGGGGCTGGAAATCACCCCTCCACTTT. Translated: CASSPLGTGGWKSPLHF. Combining the CDR3 with reference TRBV5-6 and TRBJ1-6 gives the whole variable domain DAGVTQSPTHLIKTRGQQVTLRCSPKSGHDTVSWYQQALGQGPQFIFQYYEEEERQRGNFPDRFSGHQFPNYSSELNVNALLLGDSALYLCASSPLGTGGWKSPLHFGNGTRLTVT.

The chain has TRBV5-5 and TRBJ2-5; no reliable D call. From germline, CDR1 is SGHKS and CDR2 YYEKEE (reference sequence). Between the trimmed V and J ends, which lost 6 bases and 5 bases, there was a span of 14 bases. The CDR3 consists of 13 residues. In DNA form, the CDR3 reads TGTGCCAGCAAAACTGAGCCTCGGGAGACCCAGTACTTC. It encodes CASKTEPRETQYF.

The chain uses TRBV6-4 and TRBJ1-1; the D gene is possibly TRBD1 (5 bases). This CDR3 contains 16 residues. Germline V gives CDR1 MRHNA, CDR2 SNTAGT. The DNA of the CDR3 is TGTGATGGGACTCTGCTCCAGAGCCGCATGAACACTGAAGCTTTCTTT. Protein: CDGTLLQSRMNTEAFF.

The V and J genes are TRBV5-4 and TRBJ2-7; D is tentatively TRBD1 or TRBD2 (5 bases each). V was cut by 4 bases and J by 3 bases, with 17 bases left in between. Germline values: CDR1 SGHNT, CDR2 YYREEE (reference sequence). The CDR3 consists of 15 residues. CDR3 nucleotide sequence: TGTGCCAGCAGCCCTCAGCCGGGACGCAACTACGAGCAGTACTTC. Translating gives CASSPQPGRNYEQYF.

The gene calls are TRBV7-2 and TRBJ1-2; D remains ambiguous. Germline values: CDR1 SGHTA, CDR2 FQGNSA. The CDR3 covers 15 residues. The ends were cut back, 1 base at V and 4 bases at J, with 13 bases in the middle. This chain's CDR3 is CASSLGTGTRYGYTF. The CDR3 DNA is TGTGCCAGCAGCTTAGGGACGGGAACCCGCTATGGCTACACCTTC. Drawing the rest from reference TRBV7-2 and TRBJ1-2, the complete variable domain is GAGVSQSPSNKVTEKGKDVELRCDPISGHTALYWYRQSLGQGLEFLIYFQGNSAPDKSGLPSDRFSAERTGGSVSTLTIQRTQQEDSAVYLCASSLGTGTRYGYTFGSGTRLTVV.

The chain couples TRBV18 to TRBJ2-7; 10 bases are a match to TRBD1. V gave up 3 bases and J gave up 6 bases; unmatched junction bases: 8. There are 15 residues in the CDR3. CDR1 is KGHSH, CDR2 LQKENI, per germline. CDR3 bases: TGTGCCAGCTCACCCGGTGTGAGACAGGGGGCCGAGCAGTACTTC. It is translated as CASSPGVRQGAEQYF.

Here the CDR3 DNA reads TGCGCCAGCAGCTTGGGCGCGGGGGGGTACTCCTATAATTCACCCCTCCACTTT. Translating it yields CASSLGAGGYSYNSPLHF. The rearrangement uses TRBV5-1 and TRBJ1-6, with D possibly being TRBD1 (5 bases). The CDR3 totals 18 residues. Trimming cost V 0 bases and J 0 bases, with 13 bases left between them. CDR1 and CDR2 from the germline V gene are SGHRS and YFSETQ.

This clone has a handful of counts. This sequence joins TRBV25-1 and TRBJ1-5, with TRBD1 as a possible D gene (5 bases). Trimming took 4 bases from V and 5 from J, leaving 12 bases between them. Germline values: CDR1 MGHDK, CDR2 SYGVNS. The CDR3 sequence is 14 residues long. The CDR3 nucleotides are TGTGCCAGCAGTGGCGCCTGGGGCGATCAGCCCCAGCATTTT. Protein sequence: CASSGAWGDQPQHF.

CDR3 loop: CASSQEGRGRTEAFF. In DNA form, the CDR3 reads TGTGCCAGCAGCCAAGAAGGGCGGGGCCGAACTGAAGCTTTCTTT. V is TRBV4-2 and J is TRBJ1-1; TRBD1 might be the D (5 bases). From germline, CDR1 is LGHNA and CDR2 YNFKEQ. There are 15 residues in the CDR3. Trimming shortened V by 0 bases and J by 5 bases, and 13 bases separated the two germline ends.

The chain links TRBV5-6 to TRBJ2-3; D not certain. Trimming took 2 bases from V and 3 from J, leaving 7 bases between them. The CDR3 has 13 amino acids. CDR1 is SGHDT and CDR2 is YYEEEE in the germline V gene. CDR3 region: CASSLRFTDTQYF. The CDR3 DNA reads as TGTGCCAGCAGCTTAAGATTTACAGATACGCAGTATTTT.

The chain employs TRBV5-4 and TRBJ1-3; no firm D call. V lost 3 bases to trimming and J lost 2 bases, with 0 bases between them. Per the germline V gene, CDR1 is SGHNT and CDR2 is YYREEE (reference sequence). CDR3 size: 11 residues. This CDR3 reads CASSSGNTIYF. The DNA of the CDR3 is TGTGCCAGCAGCTCTGGAAACACCATATATTTT.

This rearrangement joins TRBV5-1 to TRBJ2-1; D gene uncertain. The ends were cut back, 0 bases at V and 3 bases at J, with 7 bases in the middle. There are 14 residues in the CDR3. The germline V gene encodes CDR1 SGHRS and CDR2 YFSETQ. CDR3 in DNA: TGCGCCAGCAGCTTGGCCGCTAGCTACAATGAGCAGTTCTTC. Amino acids: CASSLAASYNEQFF.

The chain joins TRBV7-8 to TRBJ1-5; D may be TRBD1 (5 bases). Between the trimmed V and J ends, which lost 1 base and 6 bases, there was a span of 10 bases. In germline, CDR1 is SGHVS, CDR2 FQNEAQ. The CDR3 has 14 amino acids. The CDR3 DNA reads TGTGCCAGCAGCTTAGAGGGAGGGGTTCAGCCCCAGCATTTT. Encoded protein: CASSLEGGVQPQHF.

This chain links TRBV7-2 with TRBJ2-7, with D tentatively TRBD1 (6 bases). Germline CDR1 SGHTA, CDR2 FQGNSA. V was trimmed by 4 bases and J by 7 bases, leaving 14 bases between them. This CDR3 is built from 13 residues. CDR3 DNA sequence: TGTGCCAGCAGCTCCCCAGGGGTCGGGGAGCAGTACTTC. It encodes CASSSPGVGEQYF.

This chain joins TRBV18 and TRBJ2-7; D not resolved. V was cut by 2 bases and J by 3 bases, with 8 bases left in between. Per the germline V gene, CDR1 is KGHSH and CDR2 is LQKENI. The CDR3 loop spans 13 amino acids. CDR3 bases: TGTGCCAGCTCACCAAGGACCGGCTACGAGCAGTACTTC. It encodes CASSPRTGYEQYF.